This T cell receptor (beta chain) was observed in a study of cytomegalovirus exposure and HLA in healthy donors. General observations from the study: In the analysis, some V segments, TRBV6-2 and TRBV6-3 included, were excluded as indistinguishable.

The CDR3 has 16 amino acids. Germline assignment: CDR1 MNHEY and CDR2 SVGAGI. Trimming cost V 4 bases and J 4 bases, with 19 bases left between them. In the PCR, 60 Vbeta and 13 Jbeta primers were used. The assay was immunoSEQ multiplex PCR, and TCRdb's table has in-frame clones only and misses some. The table records about 200,000 clones, 70% to 85% of them present only once. This clone was seen more than once but under ten times. Its specificity is not known. Healthy individuals who donated bone marrow served as the donors. The TCR sequence derives from a man aged 45-65 years in good health and CMV-seronegative. The chain joins TRBV6-5 to TRBJ1-2, with TRBD1 as a possible D gene (6 bases). Sequencing used PBMCs. The CDR3 nucleotides are TGTGCCAGCAGTTGGGACCCGACGGGGGGCGTCTATGGCTACACCTTC. The encoded protein is CASSWDPTGGVYGYTF.